The 5 T cell receptor beta chains below all came from one sample that was sequenced in a study of blood T cells in healthy people across ages. Then a second PCR, running about 6 to 12 cycles, was carried out with a sample-barcoded 5' primer and a J-beta primer mix. TCRdb independently ran MiXCR on the 5' RACE reads; one entry per CDR3 protein. Counted here are around 690,000 distinct CDR3 sequences, roughly 50% occurring once; the ten biggest clones make up over 30%. Input material: blood. These receptors were collected from a man in his sixties in good health.

This clonotype was detected only once. The chain joins TRBV7-9 to TRBJ2-2; tentative D call: TRBD2 (7 bases). CDR1 is SEHNR and CDR2 is FQNEAQ in the germline V gene (reference sequence). This CDR3 region has 17 residues. Between the trimmed V and J ends, which lost 0 bases and 2 bases, there was a span of 13 bases. As DNA, the CDR3 is TGTGCCAGCAGCTTAGCGGCGGGGGCCATTAACACCGGGGAGCTGTTTTTT. Its translation is CASSLAAGAINTGELFF.

In this sample, this clonotype turned up a few times. The chain employs TRBV7-2 and TRBJ1-2; 9 nucleotides line up with TRBD1. V trimming: 1 base; J trimming: 6 bases; junction bases outside the gene matches: 3. Germline CDR1 is SGHTA and CDR2 is FQGNSA. The CDR3 consists of 14 residues. Here the CDR3 reads CASSLGTGVDGYTF. CDR3 sequence (DNA): TGTGCCAGCAGCTTAGGGACAGGGGTAGATGGCTACACCTTC.

This clonotype was observed a handful of times. The J gene is TRBJ2-5, the V gene TRBV19; 8 nucleotides agree with TRBD2. This CDR3 comprises 15 residues. Trimming removed 7 bases from V and 3 bases from J; junction bases left unmatched: 10. Germline lookup yields CDR1 LNHDA and CDR2 SQIVND (reference sequence). CDR3 DNA: TGTGCCAGTAAGGCCAATGCGGGGGGAAAAGAGACCCAGTACTTC. It specifies CASKANAGGKETQYF.

The chain carries TRBV5-4 and TRBJ2-1, with TRBD1 matching over 7 bases. This CDR3 is 15 amino acids long. V shed 4 bases, J shed 3 bases, and the junction held 7 bases outside the gene matches. The germline CDR1 and CDR2 sequences are SGHNT and YYREEE (reference sequence). The CDR3 here is CASSIVGGNYNEQFF. The CDR3 DNA sequence: TGTGCCAGCAGCATTGTAGGGGGCAACTACAATGAGCAGTTCTTC.

This clonotype was observed a few times. The gene calls are TRBV6-1 and TRBJ2-6; D remains unclear. The length of the CDR3 is 12 residues. CDR1 is MNHNS and CDR2 is SASEGT in the germline V gene. The germline V and J ends were trimmed by 6 bases and 12 bases, with 12 bases remaining between them. The CDR3 DNA is TGTGCCAGCAGGGCATCCTTAGGCGTCCTGACTTTC. Protein product: CASRASLGVLTF.